Listed here are 18 T cell receptor beta chains from one sample, sequenced in a study of radiation and T cells in renal cell carcinoma (dated by TCRdb to between 2020 and 2021). Library prep was done by the immunoSEQ multiplex PCR assay. The source is immuneACCESS, and TCRdb retained only in-frame sequences with V and J called. Part of the clones is not carried over; for the studies checked, unresolved V genes explain less than half of this, and the remainder is unexplained. This sample comprises about 140,000 clones, 83% of them detected only once. Under 30% of the sample is in the top ten clones. The time point label for this specimen denotes: baseline pretreatment blood. The sample's treatment or condition label, in plain terms: 15 Gy SBRT to primary tumor, nephrectomy 4 weeks later. This specimen consisted of blood, obtained from a patient whose treatment included radiotherapy and nephrectomy. These receptors all stem from a woman aged 45-59 years with renal cell carcinoma.

The chain employs TRBV10-3 and TRBJ1-5, with D uncertain. This CDR3 region has 14 residues. The V gene's germline CDR1 is ENHRY and CDR2 SYGVKD. V shed 3 bases and J shed 1 base, with 7 bases lying between them. The CDR3 DNA reads as TGTGCCATCAGTGATCCGGGGAGCAATCAGCCCCAGCATTTT. This gives the protein CAISDPGSNQPQHF.

In nucleotides, the CDR3 is TGTGCCAGCAGCCTACGGCAGGGGGTAACTGGCTACACCTTC. This codes for CASSLRQGVTGYTF. This chain links TRBV28 with TRBJ1-2; 7 bases map to TRBD1. This CDR3 spans 14 amino acids. Germline loops: CDR1 MDHEN, CDR2 SYDVKM. The J segment lost 7 bases and the V segment lost 6 bases, leaving 11 bases of the junction unmatched.

This chain connects TRBV19 to TRBJ2-1, with TRBD2 matching over 16 bases. Germline V gives CDR1 LNHDA, CDR2 SQIVND (reference sequence). V lost 4 bases, J lost 4 bases, and 1 base stayed unmatched. There are 16 residues in the CDR3. The DNA of the CDR3 is TGTGCCAGTAGTACGGGACTAGCGGGGGGGTACAATGAGCAGTTCTTC. Residues: CASSTGLAGGYNEQFF.

The chain uses TRBV6-6 and TRBJ2-1; a weak D match, TRBD1 (6 bases). In germline, CDR1 is MNHNY, CDR2 SVGAGI (reference sequence). The ends were cut back, 2 bases at V and 9 bases at J, with 17 bases in the middle. The CDR3 contains 15 residues. CDR3 in DNA: TGTGCCAGCAGTTACCCCTCCAGGGGCTACGGTGAGCAGTTCTTC. Translating it yields CASSYPSRGYGEQFF.

The chain recombines TRBV19 with TRBJ1-2; no clear D gene. V was cut by 6 bases and J by 7 bases, with 15 bases left in between. Germline-derived CDR1 and CDR2 are LNHDA and SQIVND (reference sequence). The CDR3 spans 13 residues. The CDR3 region has the DNA TGTGCCAGTAGAGCCCTAAGCCTCTTTGGCTACACCTTC. Protein sequence: CASRALSLFGYTF.

The chain employs TRBV27 and TRBJ2-5; D gene unclear. Trimming stripped 8 bases from V and 4 bases from J, with 8 bases between. The length of the CDR3 is 11 residues. Germline CDR1 is MNHEY and CDR2 is SMNVEV (reference sequence). This CDR3 reads CASGWAETQYF. The CDR3 DNA is TGTGCCAGCGGTTGGGCAGAGACCCAGTACTTC.

The chain carries TRBV4-3 and TRBJ2-7; TRBD2 matches 10 bases. This CDR3 contains 18 residues. Germline values: CDR1 LGHNA, CDR2 YSLEER. V shed 0 bases, J shed 2 bases, and the junction held 10 bases outside the gene matches. CDR3 sequence reads: CASSQDLAVAGGTYEQYF. The CDR3 region has the DNA TGCGCCAGCAGCCAAGATCTCGCTGTAGCGGGGGGAACCTACGAGCAGTACTTC.

This rearrangement joins TRBV29-1 to TRBJ1-2; no definite D call. CDR1 is SQVTM, CDR2 ANQGSEA, per germline. The ends were cut back, 4 bases at V and 5 bases at J, with 11 bases in the middle. CDR3 size: 12 residues. The CDR3 nucleotides are TGCAGCGTTGGGGTTGGCGGGTATGGCTACACCTTC. It yields the protein CSVGVGGYGYTF.

This chain uses TRBV19 with TRBJ1-2; TRBD1 might be the D (5 bases). Germline assignment: CDR1 LNHDA and CDR2 SQIVND (reference sequence). V was shortened by 8 bases and J by 4 bases, with 14 bases between the two germline ends. The CDR3 sequence is 13 residues long. CDR3 sequence reads: CASSGTGGYGYTF. The CDR3, as DNA: TGTGCCAGTTCCGGGACGGGGGGCTATGGCTACACCTTC.

Details on this clone: At one of its ends the junction is not consistent with the germline gene, which may arise from a read error. The chain employs TRBV6-5 and TRBJ2-7, with a possible D match to TRBD1 (7 bases). Germline V lookup: CDR1 MNHEY, CDR2 SVGAGI. The CDR3 is 14 amino acids. The DNA of the CDR3 is TGTGCCAGCACTCCCAGGGGGGTTTCCTATGAGCAGTACTTC. This gives the protein CASTPRGVSYEQYF.

The J gene is TRBJ1-1, the V gene TRBV5-4; 12 bases agree with TRBD1. Germline V gene lookup returns CDR1 SGHNT and CDR2 YYREEE (reference sequence). The CDR3 extends over 17 amino acids. The ends lost 5 bases at V and 2 bases at J; junction bases unmatched: 10. The CDR3 DNA follows: TGTGCCAGCAGGGTAACCGGGACAGGGGGCTTAAACACTGAAGCTTTCTTT. This sequence encodes CASRVTGTGGLNTEAFF. The variable domain in full, with the rest retrieved from reference TRBV5-4 and TRBJ1-1, is ETGVTQSPTHLIKTRGQQVTLRCSSQSGHNTVSWYQQALGQGPQFIFQYYREEENGRGNFPPRFSGLQFPNYSSELNVNALELDDSALYLCASRVTGTGGLNTEAFFGQGTRLTVV.

CDR3 in amino acids: CASSQDGTGVKYF. The CDR3 bases are TGCGCCAGCAGCCAAGATGGGACAGGGGTTAAGTACTTC. This chain uses TRBV4-3 with TRBJ2-7, with 10 bases fitting TRBD1. This CDR3 region has 13 residues. Germline-derived CDR1 and CDR2 are LGHNA and YSLEER. Losses at the gene ends were 0 bases for V and 11 bases for J; bases not matched to a gene: 4.

This rearrangement joins TRBV19 to TRBJ1-5; D not resolved. CDR1 and CDR2 (germline): LNHDA, SQIVND (reference sequence). The CDR3 extends over 11 amino acids. V was trimmed by 5 bases and J by 7 bases, leaving 6 bases between them. CDR3 coding DNA: TGTGCCAGTAGTGCGGGCCAGCCCCAGCATTTT. Protein: CASSAGQPQHF. Complete variable domain (other parts from reference TRBV19 and TRBJ1-5): DGGITQSPKYLFRKEGQNVTLSCEQNLNHDAMYWYRQDPGQGLRLIYYSQIVNDFQKGDIAEGYSVSREKKESFPLTVTSAQKNPTAFYLCASSAGQPQHFGDGTRLSIL.

This chain links TRBV19 with TRBJ2-5; weak D call: TRBD2 (7 bases). Germline CDR1 is LNHDA and CDR2 is SQIVND (reference sequence). With 4 bases removed from V and 4 bases from J, the gap between germline ends came to 13 bases. This CDR3 has 14 residues. The CDR3 region has the DNA TGTGCCAGTAGTACCTCCGCGGGGGCAGAGACCCAGTACTTC. Translation: CASSTSAGAETQYF.

This chain connects TRBV27 to TRBJ1-4; D not resolved. CDR1 and CDR2 from the germline V gene are MNHEY and SMNVEV (reference sequence). V was clipped by 4 bases and J by 8 bases, with 17 bases between them. This CDR3 has 15 amino acids. Here the CDR3 reads CASSSEANFDEKLFF. In DNA form, the CDR3 reads TGTGCCAGCAGTTCTGAAGCAAACTTCGACGAAAAACTGTTTTTT. Full variable domain (missing parts from reference TRBV27 and TRBJ1-4): EAQVTQNPRYLITVTGKKLTVTCSQNMNHEYMSWYRQDPGLGLRQIYYSMNVEVTDKGDVPEGYKVSRKEKRNFPLILESPSPNQTSLYFCASSSEANFDEKLFFGSGTQLSVL.

The chain has TRBV5-1 and TRBJ1-4, with TRBD1 as a possible D gene (5 bases). The V and J ends lost 3 bases and 0 bases respectively, with 12 bases between them. Germline V CDR1 and CDR2: SGHRS, YFSETQ. This CDR3 is 16 amino acids long. CDR3 in DNA: TGCGCCAGCAGCTCGGGTGGGGGTGCAACTAATGAAAAACTGTTTTTT. Encoded protein: CASSSGGGATNEKLFF.

The DNA for the CDR3 is TGCGCCAGCAGTGAGCCGGCTAGCGGGAGGCTCGAGCAGTACTTC. It specifies CASSEPASGRLEQYF. The chain couples TRBV10-2 to TRBJ2-7; 11 positions match TRBD2. CDR1 and CDR2 from the germline V gene are WSHSY and SAAADI. The CDR3 sequence is 15 residues long. V was pared by 2 bases and J by 6 bases, with 6 bases of the junction left unmatched.

J is TRBJ1-1 and V is TRBV2; TRBD1 matches 9 bases. The CDR3 totals 15 residues. Trimming removed 3 bases from V and 2 bases from J; junction bases left unmatched: 4. Germline assignment: CDR1 SNHLY and CDR2 FYNNEI. The CDR3 is CASSDNRGLNTEAFF. The CDR3 bases are TGTGCCAGCAGTGATAACAGGGGGCTTAACACTGAAGCTTTCTTT.